The clone carrying this TCR beta chain occurred many times. CDR1 is WNHNN, CDR2 SYGVQD, per germline (reference sequence). This CDR3 has 13 amino acids. V was cut by 4 bases and J by 3 bases, with 9 bases left in between. These data originate in a study of T cells in Graves' hyperthyroidism and ophthalmopathy. From RNA transcripts, TCR beta CDR3 regions were amplified. Using the HTBI primer set, a first-round RT-PCR was run on the TCR CDR3. TCRdb recomputed calls from the multiplex PCR reads with MiXCR, one row per CDR3 protein. The sample shows nearly 750,000 distinct CDR3 sequences, under 45% of them seen only once.

The origin of this receptor is a woman between 40 and 50 years old with Graves' hyperthyroidism. The chain carries TRBV10-1 and TRBJ1-2; D not certain. What was sequenced was blood. CDR3 bases: TGCGCCAGCAGTGGCTCTCCGGACTATGGCTACACCTTC. Encoded protein: CASSGSPDYGYTF.